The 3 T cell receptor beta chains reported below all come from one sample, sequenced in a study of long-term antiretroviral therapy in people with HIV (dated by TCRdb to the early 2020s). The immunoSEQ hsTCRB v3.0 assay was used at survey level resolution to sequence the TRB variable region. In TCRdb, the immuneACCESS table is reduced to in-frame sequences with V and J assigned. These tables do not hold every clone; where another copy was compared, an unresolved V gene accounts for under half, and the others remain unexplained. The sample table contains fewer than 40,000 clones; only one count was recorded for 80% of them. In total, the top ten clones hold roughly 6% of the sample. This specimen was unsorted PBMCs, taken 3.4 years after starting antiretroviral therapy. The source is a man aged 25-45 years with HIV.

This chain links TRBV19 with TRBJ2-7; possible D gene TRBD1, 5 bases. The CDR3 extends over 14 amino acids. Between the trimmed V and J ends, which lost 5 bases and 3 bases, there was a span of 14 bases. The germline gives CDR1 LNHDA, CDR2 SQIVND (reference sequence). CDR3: CASSSQTVRYEQYF. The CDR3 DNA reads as TGTGCCAGTAGTTCACAGACAGTTCGCTACGAGCAGTACTTC.

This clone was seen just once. CDR3 coding DNA: TGTGCCAGCAGCTCGACAGGGTGGGTCAATGAGCAGTTCTTC. This sequence encodes CASSSTGWVNEQFF. This chain joins TRBV5-6 and TRBJ2-1; the match to TRBD1 covers 7 bases. Trimming took 3 bases from V and 6 from J; bases not matched to a gene: 6. Per the germline V gene, CDR1 is SGHDT and CDR2 is YYEEEE. This CDR3 contains 14 residues.

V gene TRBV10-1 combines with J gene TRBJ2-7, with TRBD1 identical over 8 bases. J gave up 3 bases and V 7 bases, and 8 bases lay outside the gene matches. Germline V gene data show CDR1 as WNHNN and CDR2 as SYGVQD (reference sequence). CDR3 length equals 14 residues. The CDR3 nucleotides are TGCGCCAGCATTCCGGGACAGGCTTTCTACGAGCAGTACTTC. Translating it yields CASIPGQAFYEQYF.